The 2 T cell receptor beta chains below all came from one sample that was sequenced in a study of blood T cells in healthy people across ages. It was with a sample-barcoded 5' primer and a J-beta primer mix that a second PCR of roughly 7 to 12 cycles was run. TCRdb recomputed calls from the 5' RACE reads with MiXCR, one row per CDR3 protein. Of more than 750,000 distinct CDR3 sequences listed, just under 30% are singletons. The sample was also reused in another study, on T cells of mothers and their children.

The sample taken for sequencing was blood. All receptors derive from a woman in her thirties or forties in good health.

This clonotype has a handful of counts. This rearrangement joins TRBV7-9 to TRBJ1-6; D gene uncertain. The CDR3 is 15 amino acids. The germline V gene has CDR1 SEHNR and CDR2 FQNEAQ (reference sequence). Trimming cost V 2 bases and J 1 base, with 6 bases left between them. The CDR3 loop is CASSLQVSYNSPLHF. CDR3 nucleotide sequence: TGTGCCAGCAGCTTACAAGTGTCCTATAATTCACCCCTCCACTTT.

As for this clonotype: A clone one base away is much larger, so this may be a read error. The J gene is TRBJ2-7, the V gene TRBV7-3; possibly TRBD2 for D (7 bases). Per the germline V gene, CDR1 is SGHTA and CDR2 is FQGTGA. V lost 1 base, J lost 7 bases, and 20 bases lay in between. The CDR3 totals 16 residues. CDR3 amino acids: CASSLMGRGTTNEQYF. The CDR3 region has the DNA TGTGCCAGCAGCTTAATGGGGCGGGGGACAACCAATGAGCAGTACTTC.